Described below is a single T cell receptor (beta chain) sequence and its context. The antigen it binds to is not known. One base away there is no much larger clone; base qualities are not given. The data were obtained in a study of OX40 agonist ivuxolimab in advanced cancers. General notes on the study: Ivuxolimab, which targeted the costimulatory receptor OX40 (CD134), was an agonistic, fully human IgG2 monoclonal antibody. Intravenous ivuxolimab was administered to patients every 2 weeks at six dose levels: 0.01, 0.1, 0.3, 1.5, 3 and 10 mg/kg. Three dose-escalation patients achieved partial responses, one with hepatocellular carcinoma and two with cutaneous melanoma. Peripheral TCRbeta sequencing aimed to test whether ivuxolimab altered TCR sequence diversity and caused clonal T-cell expansion. Of the roughly 50 dose-escalation patients, hepatocellular carcinoma was present in about 20, melanoma in roughly 15, renal cell carcinoma in 9 and head and neck cancer in 9. A male proportion of roughly 80% and a mean age of approximately 58 years, ranging from about 23 to 90, were recorded for the dose-escalation cohort. Prior anti-PD-1, anti-PD-L1 or anti-CTLA-4 therapy was permitted, and checkpoint inhibitors had been received by around 39% of dose-escalation patients. The paper describes the monotherapy dose-escalation part (N of about 52 patients) of the phase I trial of ivuxolimab. What the research found in general, with its limitations: In partial responders in the 0.1-3.0 mg/kg groups, normalized peripheral clonal expansion was found to be among the lowest, especially among CD8+ T cells. The antigen specificity of the peripheral T cells that underwent clonal expansion was not determined. At doses from 0.1 to 3.0 mg/kg, clonal expansion was seen in both CD4+ and CD8+ blood T cells between baseline and week 6. Low levels of normalized T-cell clonal expansion were also seen in some patients who did not respond. After ivuxolimab, more expanded clones were found on average in CD8+ T cells than in CD4+ T cells.

The trial excluded patients who had a history of autoimmune disease or who were on systemic immunosuppression. In every dose cohort, peripheral blood was drawn for TCR sequencing at baseline, cycle 4 day 1, and cycle 7 day 1. Samples came from an open-label, multicenter, first-in-human phase I dose-escalation trial of ivuxolimab. Adults with locally advanced or metastatic melanoma, renal cell carcinoma, hepatocellular carcinoma or head and neck squamous cell carcinoma were enrolled in the trial. Before TCR sequencing, CD4+ and CD8+ T cells were separately sorted from peripheral blood. From a lookup of the germline V gene, CDR1 and CDR2 are MGHDK and SYGVNS. The CDR3 contains 13 residues, cysteine and phenylalanine counted. Solely the CDR3 DNA is kept, with 39 bases framed from the first base. The junction shows trimming of 6 bases on V and 4 bases on J, and the gene matches do not reach 3 bases of it.

For sequencing of the TCRbeta CDR3 region, genomic DNA was extracted from the sorted cells. TCRbeta CDR3 regions were sequenced using the immunoSEQ Assay. TCRdb obtained this table from immuneACCESS and retained in-frame rearrangements with V and J assigned. These tables miss some clones; where compared with another copy, unresolved V genes account for less than half of the shortfall, and the remainder is unexplained. For this sample there are roughly 80,000 clones; approximately 90% appear just once. Clones ranked in the top ten supply approximately 0.7% of the sample. The origin of this receptor is an adult with an advanced solid tumor such as melanoma, head and neck, liver or kidney cancer. The chain links TRBV25-1 with TRBJ1-1; 9 bases in between match TRBD1. The sample was CD4+ or CD8+ T cells sorted from blood, taken in a trial of the OX40 agonist ivuxolimab. The CDR3 protein is CASSRQGVTEAFF. Here is the DNA: TGTGCCAGCAGCAGACAGGGGGTCACTGAAGCTTTCTTT.